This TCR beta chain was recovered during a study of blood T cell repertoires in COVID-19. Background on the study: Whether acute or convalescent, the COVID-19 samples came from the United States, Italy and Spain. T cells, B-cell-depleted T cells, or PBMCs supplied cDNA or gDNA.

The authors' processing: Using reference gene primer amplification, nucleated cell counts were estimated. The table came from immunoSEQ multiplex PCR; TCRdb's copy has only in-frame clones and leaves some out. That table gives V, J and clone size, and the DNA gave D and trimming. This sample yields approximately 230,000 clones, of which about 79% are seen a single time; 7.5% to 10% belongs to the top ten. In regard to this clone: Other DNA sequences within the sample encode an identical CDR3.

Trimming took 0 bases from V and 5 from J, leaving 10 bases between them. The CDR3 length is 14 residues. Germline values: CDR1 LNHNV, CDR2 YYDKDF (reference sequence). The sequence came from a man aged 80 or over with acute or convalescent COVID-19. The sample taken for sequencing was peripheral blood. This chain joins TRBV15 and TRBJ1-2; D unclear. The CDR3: CATSRDVGGYGYTF. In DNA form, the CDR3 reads TGTGCCACCAGCAGAGATGTTGGAGGGTATGGCTACACCTTC. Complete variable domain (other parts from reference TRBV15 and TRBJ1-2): DAMVIQNPRYQVTQFGKPVTLSCSQTLNHNVMYWYQQKSSQAPKLLFHYYDKDFNNEADTPDNFQSRRPNTSFCFLDIRSPGLGDTAMYLCATSRDVGGYGYTFGSGTRLTVV.